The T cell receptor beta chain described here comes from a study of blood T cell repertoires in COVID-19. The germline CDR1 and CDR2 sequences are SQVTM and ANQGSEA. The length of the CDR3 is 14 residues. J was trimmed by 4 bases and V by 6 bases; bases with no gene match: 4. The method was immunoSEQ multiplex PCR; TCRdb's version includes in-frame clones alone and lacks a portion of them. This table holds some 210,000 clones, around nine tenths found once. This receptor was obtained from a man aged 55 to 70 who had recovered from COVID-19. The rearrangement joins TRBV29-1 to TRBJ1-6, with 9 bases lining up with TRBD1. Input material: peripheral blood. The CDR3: CSVRTGDYNSPLHF. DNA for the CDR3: TGCAGCGTCAGGACAGGGGATTATAATTCACCCCTCCACTTT.